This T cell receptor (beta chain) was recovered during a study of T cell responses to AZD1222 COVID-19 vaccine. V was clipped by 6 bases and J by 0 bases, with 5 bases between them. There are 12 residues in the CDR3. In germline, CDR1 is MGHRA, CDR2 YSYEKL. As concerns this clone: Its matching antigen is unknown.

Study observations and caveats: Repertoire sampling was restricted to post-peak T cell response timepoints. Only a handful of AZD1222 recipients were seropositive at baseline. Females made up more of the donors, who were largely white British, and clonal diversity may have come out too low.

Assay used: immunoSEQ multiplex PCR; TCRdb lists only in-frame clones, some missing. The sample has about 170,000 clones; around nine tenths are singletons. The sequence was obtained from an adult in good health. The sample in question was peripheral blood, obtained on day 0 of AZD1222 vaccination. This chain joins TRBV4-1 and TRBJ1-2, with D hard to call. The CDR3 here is CASRDTNYGYTF. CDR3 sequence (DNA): TGCGCCAGCAGAGATACTAACTATGGCTACACCTTC.